This T cell receptor beta chain stems from a study of blood T cell repertoires in COVID-19. The V and J ends lost 6 bases and 3 bases respectively, with 6 bases between them. The CDR3 loop spans 11 amino acids. Germline V gene data show CDR1 as SNHLY and CDR2 as FYNNEI. Sequencing used immunoSEQ multiplex PCR; TCRdb keeps in-frame clones, though not all of them. The sample contains around 620,000 clones, about 90% of which appear only once. The source material was peripheral blood. This TCR came from a woman aged 18-29 years with acute or convalescent COVID-19. V usage is TRBV2 and J usage is TRBJ2-7; possibly TRBD1 for D (5 bases). CDR3 in DNA: TGTGCCAGCAGGACAGTCTACGAGCAGTACTTC. It is translated as CASRTVYEQYF.